Listed below are T cell receptor beta chains from one sample, sequenced in a study of OX40 agonist ivuxolimab in advanced cancers. Repertoires were generated with immunoSEQ multiplex PCR, while TCRdb's copy carries only in-frame clones and drops some. The repertoire includes fewer than 90,000 clones, roughly 88% of them detected once, and 0.75% to 0.95% sits in the top ten. The material sequenced was CD4+ or CD8+ T cells sorted from blood, taken in a trial of the OX40 agonist ivuxolimab. Source of these receptors: an adult with an advanced solid tumor such as melanoma, head and neck, liver or kidney cancer. Each CDR3 is given with its conserved first and last residue. Each record gives: D gene, V gene, CDR3 length, J gene, clone size, CDR3 DNA, CDR3 protein. A D gene is named only where the DNA matches it firmly. The listing skips clone size in some rows; elsewhere it reads once, few, many or a size class.

.	TRBV4-2	13	TRBJ1-1	medium-sized	TGTGCCAGCAGCCAAGATGGGGGGGTGGCGGCTTTCTTT	CASSQDGGVAAFF
.	TRBV6-5	14	TRBJ1-2	.	TGTGCCAGCAGTTACTCTGGAGGGGTCTATGGCTACACCTTC	CASSYSGGVYGYTF
.	TRBV7-3	18	TRBJ2-6	.	TGTGCCAGCAGCTTAGCCGGGACCAGCAACTATGGGGCCAACGTCCTGACTTTC	CASSLAGTSNYGANVLTF
.	TRBV5-4	15	TRBJ2-7	.	TGTGCCAGCAGCCAAAAGTTAGGGGAGTTACACGAGCAGTACTTC	CASSQKLGELHEQYF
.	TRBV5-7	11	TRBJ2-3	.	TGTGCCAGCAGCATCCCGGGGCCGCAGTATTTT	CASSIPGPQYF
.	TRBV7-2	15	TRBJ2-7	.	TGTGCCAGCAGCTCGAGTAAGGGCGAGGTGTACGAGCAGTACTTC	CASSSSKGEVYEQYF
TRBD2	TRBV5-5	14	TRBJ2-5	.	TGTGCCAGCAGCGAACTAGCGGCTCAAGAGACCCAGTACTTC	CASSELAAQETQYF
.	TRBV11-2	12	TRBJ2-3	.	TGTGCCAGCAGCTCCATCACAGATACGCAGTATTTT	CASSSITDTQYF
.	TRBV5-6	14	TRBJ1-2	.	TGTGCCAGCAGCTTTAAGGAAGAGCGCTATGGCTACACCTTC	CASSFKEERYGYTF
TRBD2	TRBV10-3	14	TRBJ2-7	.	TGTGCCATCAGGGGAGGGGCGAACTCCTACGAGCAGTACTTC	CAIRGGANSYEQYF
TRBD1	TRBV28	15	TRBJ1-4	.	TGTGCCAGCACCACACCACAGGGGGCTTTGAAAAAACTGTTTTTT	CASTTPQGALKKLFF
.	TRBV30	14	TRBJ2-1	.	TGTGCCTGGCAACCAGGGTCGGCGTACAATGAGCAGTTCTTC	CAWQPGSAYNEQFF
TRBD2	TRBV4-2	18	TRBJ2-3	.	TGTGCCAGCAGCCAAGATGTCACTAGCGGGCGGCAGGCAGATACGCAGTATTTT	CASSQDVTSGRQADTQYF
TRBD2	TRBV19	16	TRBJ2-1	.	TGTGCCAGTAGTATAGCCCGACTAGCGGGGCACAATGAGCAGTTCTTC	CASSIARLAGHNEQFF
.	TRBV14	13	TRBJ1-2	few	TGTGCCAGCAAAGGGACGGAGACCTATGGCTACACCTTC	CASKGTETYGYTF
.	TRBV5-1	17	TRBJ2-3	.	TGCGCCAGCAGCTTGTTCTCGTTGCGGGATGACACAGATACGCAGTATTTT	CASSLFSLRDDTDTQYF
.	TRBV28	14	TRBJ2-7	.	TGTGCCAGCAGTCCTCCGTCCAGGGATTCAGGGCAGTACTTC	CASSPPSRDSGQYF
TRBD1	TRBV19	19	TRBJ2-1	.	TGTGCCACCTCTCTCCGGGACAGGGAGTTCCCTAGCTCCTACAATGAGCAGTTCTTC	CATSLRDREFPSSYNEQFF
TRBD1	TRBV2	13	TRBJ2-7	.	TGTGCCACCGGGACAGGATACTCCTACGAGCAGTACTTC	CATGTGYSYEQYF
.	TRBV6-1	16	TRBJ2-7	.	TGTGCCAGCAGTGAAGCTTCGACAGTCGCTCTTTACGAGCAGTACTTC	CASSEASTVALYEQYF
.	TRBV5-1	15	TRBJ1-1	.	TGCGCCAGCAGCTTAAACTCCAACAGGAACACTGAAGCTTTCTTT	CASSLNSNRNTEAFF
.	TRBV5-4	14	TRBJ2-4	.	TGTGCCAGCAGCGACCCGGTAGCCAAAAACATTCAGTACTTC	CASSDPVAKNIQYF
.	TRBV5-4	14	TRBJ2-2	few	TGTGCCAGCAGCTTGGACAGTTACACCGGGGAGCTGTTTTTT	CASSLDSYTGELFF
.	TRBV7-2	14	TRBJ2-3	.	TGTGCCAGCAGCTTAGCTCCCAGCACAGATACGCAGTATTTT	CASSLAPSTDTQYF
.	TRBV5-5	11	TRBJ1-1	.	TGTGCCAGCAGCTGGCTGGGAACAGCTTTCTTT	CASSWLGTAFF
.	TRBV20-1	11	TRBJ1-1	.	TGCAGTCCCAAGTTGAACACTGAAGCTTTCTTT	CSPKLNTEAFF
.	TRBV28	14	TRBJ2-1	.	TGTGCCAGCACCCGGAGTTCGCTATGGAATGAGCAGTTCTTC	CASTRSSLWNEQFF
.	TRBV7-3	15	TRBJ2-3	.	TGTGCCAGCAGCTTAACCGGAGCTAGCACAGATACGCAGTATTTT	CASSLTGASTDTQYF
.	TRBV7-2	13	TRBJ2-5	.	TGTGCCAGCAGGTCAGGGGGGCAAGAGACCCAGTACTTC	CASRSGGQETQYF
.	TRBV19	12	TRBJ2-7	.	TGTGCCAGTAGCGTCCCGGCTGGCGAGCAGTACTTC	CASSVPAGEQYF
TRBD2	TRBV7-3	16	TRBJ2-1	.	TGTGCCAGCAGCCTCCCGGGGACTAGCGGGAGACATGAGCAGTTCTTC	CASSLPGTSGRHEQFF
.	TRBV28	15	TRBJ1-5	once	TGTGCCAGCAGTTTACAGGCCGTCGGCAATCAGCCCCAGCATTTT	CASSLQAVGNQPQHF
TRBD2	TRBV4-3	16	TRBJ2-7	.	TGCGCCAGCAGCCAAGAGGGACTAGCGGGTGCCTACGAGCAGTACTTC	CASSQEGLAGAYEQYF
.	TRBV6-4	14	TRBJ2-1	.	TGTGCCAGCAGTCAGGAGGTGGGGTACAATGAGCAGTTCTTC	CASSQEVGYNEQFF
.	TRBV19	14	TRBJ2-5	once	TGTGCCAGTAGACCGGCAGGGGGGAAAGAGACCCAGTACTTC	CASRPAGGKETQYF
TRBD1	TRBV19	13	TRBJ1-1	.	TGTGCCACCGCCGACAGGGACTATTCCGAAGCTTTCTTT	CATADRDYSEAFF
.	TRBV9	17	TRBJ1-4	.	TGTGCCAGCAGCGTAGATGTGGGGTACGGAACTAATGAAAAACTGTTTTTT	CASSVDVGYGTNEKLFF
TRBD1	TRBV27	14	TRBJ1-4	few	TGTGCCAGCAGGAGGACAGGGTTTGGGGAAAAACTGTTTTTT	CASRRTGFGEKLFF
TRBD1	TRBV6-5	14	TRBJ2-3	.	TGTGCCAGCAGTTACTTACAGGGGGTAGATACGCAGTATTTT	CASSYLQGVDTQYF
.	TRBV11-2	12	TRBJ2-3	once	TGTGCCAGCCTGTTCGCGTCTGATACGCAGTATTTT	CASLFASDTQYF
.	TRBV19	15	TRBJ1-2	.	TGTGCCAGTACCCGACGGGGGGCGCAAGGCTATGGCTACACCTTC	CASTRRGAQGYGYTF
.	TRBV21-1	15	TRBJ2-1	.	TGTGCCAGCAGCACCCCTTGGAGCTCCTACAATGAGCAGTTCTTC	CASSTPWSSYNEQFF
.	TRBV2	14	TRBJ1-2	.	TGTGCCAGCAGTGAGGAGGGACCGACTATTTTCTACACCTTC	CASSEEGPTIFYTF
.	TRBV7-9	12	TRBJ1-3	once	TGTGCCAGCAGCCCCGGCCCTGACACCATATATTTT	CASSPGPDTIYF
TRBD1	TRBV28	19	TRBJ2-6	.	TGTGCCAGCAGTCGGATAAGGACAGGGGGTGTATCTGGGGCCAACGTCCTGACTTTC	CASSRIRTGGVSGANVLTF
.	TRBV2	12	TRBJ2-2	.	TGTGCCAGCATAGATCCTGCCGGGGAGCTGTTTTTT	CASIDPAGELFF
TRBD1	TRBV9	16	TRBJ2-2	.	TGTGCCAGCAGCGTGTGGGCAGGGGGTAACACCGGGGAGCTGTTTTTT	CASSVWAGGNTGELFF
TRBD2	TRBV4-1	18	TRBJ2-5	.	TGCGCCAGCAGCCAAGATAGGCTAGCGGGAGGGGCCCGAGAGACCCAGTACTTC	CASSQDRLAGGARETQYF
.	TRBV29-1	13	TRBJ2-1	once	TGCAGCGTCATGGGGCAGCCTGGAAGTGAGCAGTTCTTC	CSVMGQPGSEQFF